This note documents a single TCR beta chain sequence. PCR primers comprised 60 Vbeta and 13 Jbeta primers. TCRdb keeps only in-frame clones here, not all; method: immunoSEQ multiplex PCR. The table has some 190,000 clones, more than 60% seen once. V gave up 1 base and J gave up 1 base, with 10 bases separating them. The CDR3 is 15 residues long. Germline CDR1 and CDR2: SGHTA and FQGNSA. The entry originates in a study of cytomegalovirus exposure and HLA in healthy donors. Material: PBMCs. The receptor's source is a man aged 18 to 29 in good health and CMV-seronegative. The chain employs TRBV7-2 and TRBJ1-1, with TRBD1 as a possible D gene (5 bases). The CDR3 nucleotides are TGTGCCAGCAGCTTAGTTGGGCAGGGGAACACTGAAGCTTTCTTT. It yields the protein CASSLVGQGNTEAFF.